The source of this TCR beta chain is a study of neurological immune-mediated disorders. Findings and caveats of the study: HTLV-1-associated myelopathy led in TCR clonal expansion, while multiple sclerosis ranked lowest, below healthy controls.

Synthesis of cDNA was performed by 5'RACE using 10-nucleotide random UMIs. MiXCR was run by TCRdb on the 5' RACE reads, yielding one entry per CDR3 protein. The sample lists approximately 50,000 distinct CDR3 sequences, 3% to 4.5% seen once, with less than 2% in the top ten. From germline, CDR1 is KGHSH and CDR2 LQKENI. V gave up 2 bases and J gave up 6 bases, with 16 bases separating them. There are 15 residues in the CDR3. Unsorted libraries used 2 million PBMCs kept at -80 degrees C. A word on this clonotype: Its antigen is not known.

The chain recombines TRBV18 with TRBJ1-1, with D unclear. The clonotype comes from a young man with multiple sclerosis. Sequencing used PBMCs. The CDR3 DNA follows: TGTGCCAGCTCACCAGACTTGGTGGAGGGTCCTGAAGCTTTCTTT. The encoded protein is CASSPDLVEGPEAFF.